The T cell receptor (beta chain) described here comes from a study of T cell repertoires in cytomegalovirus infection. On the study more broadly: The public TCR beta signatures pointed to both CMV infection and matching HLA type.

The length of the CDR3 is 15 residues. Trimming stripped 1 base from V and 3 bases from J, with 12 bases between. Germline assignment: CDR1 SGHAT and CDR2 FQNNGV. Turning to this clonotype: Its antigen is unknown.

MiXCR was run by TCRdb on the reads, yielding one entry per CDR3 protein. Counted here are about 400,000 distinct CDR3 sequences, 15% to 20% occurring once; the ten biggest clones make up around 8.6%. Study conclusions and caveats: HLA-C-restricted CMV-specific TCR beta clonotypes were dominant in the ex vivo response. Summed frequency of shared TCR beta families picked out CMV carriers who also had the relevant HLA.

The TCR originated in a human donor in good health (CMV status not recorded). Some clones in this sample may be carry-over from other donors' samples. V is TRBV11-2 and J is TRBJ1-1, with D uncertain. Source material: PBMCs. The CDR3 DNA follows: TGTGCCAGCAGCTTAGCGACGGGGTTGTACACTGAAGCTTTCTTT. The encoded protein is CASSLATGLYTEAFF. The full variable domain, its missing parts supplied by reference TRBV11-2 and TRBJ1-1, is EAGVAQSPRYKIIEKRQSVAFWCNPISGHATLYWYQQILGQGPKLLIQFQNNGVVDDSQLPKDRFSAERLKGVDSTLKIQPAKLEDSAVYLCASSLATGLYTEAFFGQGTRLTVV.